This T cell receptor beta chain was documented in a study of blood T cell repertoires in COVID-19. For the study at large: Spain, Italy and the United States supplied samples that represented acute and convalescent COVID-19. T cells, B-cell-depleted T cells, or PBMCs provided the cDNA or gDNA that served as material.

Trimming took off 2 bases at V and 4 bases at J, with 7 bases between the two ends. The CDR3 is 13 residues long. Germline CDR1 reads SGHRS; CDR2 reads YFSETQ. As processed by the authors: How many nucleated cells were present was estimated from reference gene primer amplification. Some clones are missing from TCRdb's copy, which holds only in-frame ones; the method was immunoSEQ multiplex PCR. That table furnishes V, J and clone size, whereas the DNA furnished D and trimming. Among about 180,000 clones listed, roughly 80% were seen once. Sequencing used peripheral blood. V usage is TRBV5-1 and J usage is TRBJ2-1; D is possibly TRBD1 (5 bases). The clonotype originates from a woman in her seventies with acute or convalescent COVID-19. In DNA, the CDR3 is TGCGCCAGCAGCTTCACAGGTTACAATGAGCAGTTCTTC. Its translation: CASSFTGYNEQFF.